This is a list of T cell receptor beta chains from one sample in a study of beta chain features in type 1 diabetes. The repertoire was sequenced with immunoSEQ multiplex PCR; TCRdb's copy has only in-frame clones and lacks some. Among around 120,000 clones listed, roughly 17% were seen once. Sequencing input: central memory CD4+ T cells from blood. The origin of the receptors is a man between 18 and 35 years old with type 1 diabetes. Both conserved end residues are part of each CDR3. Fields, in order: clone size, V gene, J gene, D gene, CDR3 DNA, CDR3 protein. The D gene is left open where the match is weak. Expanded clones are given a class, and other clones once, few, many or no size at all.

>few|TRBV5-1|TRBJ1-1|TRBD1
TGCGCCAGCAGCCCGGACGGACAGGGGTTTGTGGCTGAAGCTTTCTTT
CASSPDGQGFVAEAFF
>-|TRBV7-9|TRBJ2-3|TRBD1
TGTGCCAGCAGTCCGGGACAGAGCTACCTGGATACGCAGTATTTT
CASSPGQSYLDTQYF
>few|TRBV9|TRBJ2-3|-
TGTGCCACCTCCCGTGGGGGTTCAGATACGCAGTATTTT
CATSRGGSDTQYF
>few|TRBV4-2|TRBJ2-1|-
TGTGCCAGCAGCCAAGGTAACGGACAAGCCTACAATGAGCAGTTCTTC
CASSQGNGQAYNEQFF
>few|TRBV5-1|TRBJ2-5|-
TGCGCCAGCAGCTCCCGAGGGAATCAAGAGACCCAGTACTTC
CASSSRGNQETQYF
>many|TRBV7-2|TRBJ2-1|-
TGTGCCAGCAGCTTACAACTAGCCTCCTACAATGAGCAGTTCTTC
CASSLQLASYNEQFF
>-|TRBV9|TRBJ2-2|-
TGTGCCAGCAGCGTAGATTCGACCGGGGAGCTGTTTTTT
CASSVDSTGELFF
>few|TRBV9|TRBJ2-2|-
TGTGCCAGCAAAGTAAGTGGCACCACCGGGGAGCTGTTTTTT
CASKVSGTTGELFF
>-|TRBV5-1|TRBJ2-7|-
TGCGCCAGCAGCTTGGTGCAGGAGACCGGGTACGAGCAGTACTTC
CASSLVQETGYEQYF
>once|TRBV27|TRBJ2-1|-
TGTGCCAGCAGTACCGAAGGAAGGGATGAGCAGTTCTTC
CASSTEGRDEQFF
>-|TRBV7-8|TRBJ2-5|TRBD2
TGTGCCAGCAGCTTAGCTTTAGACGGGGGGGCTAGGGAGACCCAGTACTTC
CASSLALDGGARETQYF
>few|TRBV7-2|TRBJ2-5|-
TGTGCCAGCAAGGGAGCAAGGGGGGGCTGGGAGACCCAGTACTTC
CASKGARGGWETQYF
>once|TRBV5-6|TRBJ1-5|-
TGTGCCAGCAGCTTAGAGAGATATAGCAATCAGCCCCAGCATTTT
CASSLERYSNQPQHF
>-|TRBV30|TRBJ2-7|TRBD2
TGTGCCTGGAGTGTCCAGGGAGGGGATTACGAGCAGTACTTC
CAWSVQGGDYEQYF
>-|TRBV4-1|TRBJ2-1|TRBD2
TGCGCCAGCAGCAGACAGCGGGATGATCTAGGTGAGCAGTTCTTC
CASSRQRDDLGEQFF
>few|TRBV5-4|TRBJ2-1|-
TGTGCCAGCAGCAATGCTGGGGAGAATGAGCAGTTCTTC
CASSNAGENEQFF
>-|TRBV2|TRBJ2-4|-
TGTGCCAGCAGTCCTTCTAGCGTAGCCAAAAACATTCAGTACTTC
CASSPSSVAKNIQYF
>-|TRBV7-2|TRBJ2-1|TRBD1
TGTGCCAGCAGCGCGACAGGGGGTTACAATGAGCAGTTCTTC
CASSATGGYNEQFF
>few|TRBV25-1|TRBJ2-5|TRBD1
TGTGCCAGCAGAGACAGGGACCAAGAGACCCAGTACTTC
CASRDRDQETQYF
>few|TRBV10-2|TRBJ2-7|-
TGCGCCAGCAGTGACGGGTACGAGCAGTACTTC
CASSDGYEQYF
>-|TRBV7-9|TRBJ2-3|TRBD2
TGTGCCAGCAGCTTAGGGCTAGCGGGTCCCACAGATACGCAGTATTTT
CASSLGLAGPTDTQYF
>few|TRBV12-5|TRBJ1-6|-
TGTGCTAGCCGCCCGGGACGGGTGAATTCACCCCTCCACTTT
CASRPGRVNSPLHF
>few|TRBV6-5|TRBJ2-1|TRBD1
TGTGCCAGCAGGGACCGGGACAGGTACAATGAGCAGTTCTTC
CASRDRDRYNEQFF
>-|TRBV10-2|TRBJ1-2|TRBD1
TGCGCCAGCAGTGAGGGACAGGGCTATGGCTACACCTTC
CASSEGQGYGYTF
>few|TRBV6-5|TRBJ2-3|TRBD2
TGTGCCAGCAGTTGGCTAGCGGGGGGTAGCACAGATACGCAGTATTTT
CASSWLAGGSTDTQYF
>-|TRBV5-1|TRBJ2-7|-
TGCGCCAGCAGCACCGGCGACGGGAACTCCTACGAGCAGTACTTC
CASSTGDGNSYEQYF
>few|TRBV7-2|TRBJ1-1|-
TGTGCCAGCCCGGGGAGGGCTGAAGCTTTCTTT
CASPGRAEAFF
>-|TRBV5-4|TRBJ2-4|TRBD2
TGTGCCAGCAGTCTCAGCGGGAGGGGGAACATTCAGTACTTC
CASSLSGRGNIQYF
>-|TRBV29-1|TRBJ2-7|TRBD1
TGCAGCGTTTCTGCCCGGACAGGGGGCTACGAGCAGTACTTC
CSVSARTGGYEQYF
>-|TRBV14|TRBJ2-7|TRBD2
TGTGCCAGCAGCCAAATAGCTAGCGGGCATCACTACGAGCAGTACTTC
CASSQIASGHHYEQYF
>few|TRBV11-3|TRBJ2-5|TRBD2
TGTGCCAGCAGCCCGGGACTAGCGGGAGGGGTCCAAGAGACCCAGTACTTC
CASSPGLAGGVQETQYF
>-|TRBV19|TRBJ1-2|-
TGTGCCAGTAGTCGAGGAGGCTACACCTTC
CASSRGGYTF
>few|TRBV9|TRBJ2-1|TRBD2
TGTGCCAGCAGCGCGGGACTAGCGCAATACAATGAGCAGTTCTTC
CASSAGLAQYNEQFF
>few|TRBV7-2|TRBJ2-7|-
TGTGCCAGCAGCTCCCTACGGACTTCCTACGAGCAGTACTTC
CASSSLRTSYEQYF
>many|TRBV5-1|TRBJ2-5|-
TGCGCCAGCAGCTTAATTTGGGGGAAAGAGACCCAGTACTTC
CASSLIWGKETQYF
>-|TRBV2|TRBJ2-1|-
TGTGCCAGCCGAGTCGTTGAGCAGTTCTTC
CASRVVEQFF
>few|TRBV30|TRBJ1-2|-
TGTGCCTGGACAGGGTATACAAACTATGGCTACACCTTC
CAWTGYTNYGYTF
>-|TRBV7-2|TRBJ1-1|-
TGTGCCAGCAGCTTACCGAGGCAAGAAGCTTTCTTT
CASSLPRQEAFF
>few|TRBV19|TRBJ2-5|TRBD2
TGTGCCAGTAGTATGGCACTAGCGGGACAAGAGACCCAGTACTTC
CASSMALAGQETQYF
>few|TRBV7-8|TRBJ2-7|TRBD1
TGTGCCAGCAGCTATGGACAGGGTTCAGGCGAGCAGTACTTC
CASSYGQGSGEQYF
>-|TRBV19|TRBJ2-7|TRBD1
TGTGCCAGTAGTATCGCCGGGACAGGGGCTTACGAGCAGTACTTC
CASSIAGTGAYEQYF